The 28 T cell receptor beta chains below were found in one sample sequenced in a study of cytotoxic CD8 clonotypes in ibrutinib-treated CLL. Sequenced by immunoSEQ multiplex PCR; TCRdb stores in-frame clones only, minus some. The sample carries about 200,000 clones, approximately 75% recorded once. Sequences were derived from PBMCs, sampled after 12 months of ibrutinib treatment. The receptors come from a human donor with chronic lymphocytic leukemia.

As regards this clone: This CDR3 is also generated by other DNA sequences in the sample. CDR3 bases: TGTGCCAGCAGCCTGGGGTTGACAGGCCAAGAGACCCAGTACTTC. Protein: CASSLGLTGQETQYF. The gene calls are TRBV14 and TRBJ2-5; possible D gene TRBD1, 6 bases. The length of the CDR3 is 15 residues. Germline values: CDR1 SGHDN, CDR2 FVKESK. V dropped 4 bases and J dropped 1 base, with 13 bases sitting between them.

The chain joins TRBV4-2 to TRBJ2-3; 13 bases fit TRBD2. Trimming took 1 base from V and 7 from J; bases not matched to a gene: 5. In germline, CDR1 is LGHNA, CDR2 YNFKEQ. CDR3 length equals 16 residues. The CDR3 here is CASSQGLAGGSYTQYF. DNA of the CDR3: TGTGCCAGCAGCCAAGGACTAGCGGGGGGTAGTTATACGCAGTATTTT.

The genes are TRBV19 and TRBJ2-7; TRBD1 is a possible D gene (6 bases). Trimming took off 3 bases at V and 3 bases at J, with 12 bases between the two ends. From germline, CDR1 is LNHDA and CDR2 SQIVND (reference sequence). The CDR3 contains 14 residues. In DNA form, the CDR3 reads TGTGCCAGTAGTATCCAGGGGCCAGGCTACGAGCAGTACTTC. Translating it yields CASSIQGPGYEQYF.

CDR3 residues: CASSPGQRQETQYF. The DNA of the CDR3 is TGTGCCAGCAGCCCGGGACAGAGACAAGAGACCCAGTACTTC. The chain joins TRBV14 to TRBJ2-5, with 7 positions matching TRBD1. Germline assignment: CDR1 SGHDN and CDR2 FVKESK. The junction had 4 bases not matched to a gene; V was cut back by 4 bases and J by 2 bases. This CDR3 has 14 residues.

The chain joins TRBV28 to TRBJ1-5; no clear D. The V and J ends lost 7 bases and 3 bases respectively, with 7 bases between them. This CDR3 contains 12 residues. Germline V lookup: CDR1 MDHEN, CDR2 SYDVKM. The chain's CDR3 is CASTLVNQPQHF. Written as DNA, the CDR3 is TGTGCCAGCACCCTTGTCAATCAGCCCCAGCATTTT.

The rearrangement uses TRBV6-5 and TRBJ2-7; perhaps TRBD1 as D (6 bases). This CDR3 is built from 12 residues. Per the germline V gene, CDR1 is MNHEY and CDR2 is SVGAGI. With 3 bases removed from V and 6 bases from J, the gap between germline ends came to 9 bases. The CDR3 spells CASSYGGREQYF. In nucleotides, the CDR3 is TGTGCCAGCAGTTATGGGGGCCGCGAGCAGTACTTC.

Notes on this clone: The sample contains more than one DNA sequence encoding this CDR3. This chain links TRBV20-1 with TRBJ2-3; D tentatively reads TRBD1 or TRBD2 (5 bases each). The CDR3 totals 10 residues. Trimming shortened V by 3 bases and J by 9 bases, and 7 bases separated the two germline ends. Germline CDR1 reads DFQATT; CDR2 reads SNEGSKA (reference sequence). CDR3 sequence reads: CSARGDTQYF. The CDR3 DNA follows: TGCAGTGCTAGGGGGGACACGCAGTATTTT.

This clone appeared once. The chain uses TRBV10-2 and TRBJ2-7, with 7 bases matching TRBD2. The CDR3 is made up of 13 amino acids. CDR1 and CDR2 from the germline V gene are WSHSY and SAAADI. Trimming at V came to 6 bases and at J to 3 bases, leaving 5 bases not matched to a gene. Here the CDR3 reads CASRAGARYEQYF. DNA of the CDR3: TGCGCCAGCAGGGCGGGAGCCCGCTACGAGCAGTACTTC.

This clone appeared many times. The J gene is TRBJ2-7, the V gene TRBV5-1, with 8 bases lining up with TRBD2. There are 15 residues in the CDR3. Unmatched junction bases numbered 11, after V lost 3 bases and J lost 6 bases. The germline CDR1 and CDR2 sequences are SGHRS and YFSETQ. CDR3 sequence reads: CASSSSGTRVGEQYF. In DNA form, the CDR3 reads TGCGCCAGCAGCTCCTCCGGGACTAGGGTTGGCGAGCAGTACTTC.

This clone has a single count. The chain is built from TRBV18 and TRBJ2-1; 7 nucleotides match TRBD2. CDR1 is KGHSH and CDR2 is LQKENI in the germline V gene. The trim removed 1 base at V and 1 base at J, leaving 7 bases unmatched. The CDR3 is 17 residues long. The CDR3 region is CASSPRGSPISYNEQFF. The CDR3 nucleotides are TGTGCCAGCTCACCACGCGGGAGTCCAATATCCTACAATGAGCAGTTCTTC.

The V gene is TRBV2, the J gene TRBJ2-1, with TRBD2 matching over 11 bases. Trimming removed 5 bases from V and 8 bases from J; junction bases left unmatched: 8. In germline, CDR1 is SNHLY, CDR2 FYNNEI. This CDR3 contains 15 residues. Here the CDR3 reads CASSSQGTSGDEQFF. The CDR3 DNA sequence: TGTGCCAGCAGTTCCCAAGGGACTAGCGGAGATGAGCAGTTCTTC.

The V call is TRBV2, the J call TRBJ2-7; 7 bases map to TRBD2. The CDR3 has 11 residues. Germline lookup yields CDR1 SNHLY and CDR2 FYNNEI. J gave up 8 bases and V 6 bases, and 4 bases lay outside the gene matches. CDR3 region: CASSGSGKQYF. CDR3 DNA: TGTGCCAGCAGCGGCAGCGGGAAGCAGTACTTC.

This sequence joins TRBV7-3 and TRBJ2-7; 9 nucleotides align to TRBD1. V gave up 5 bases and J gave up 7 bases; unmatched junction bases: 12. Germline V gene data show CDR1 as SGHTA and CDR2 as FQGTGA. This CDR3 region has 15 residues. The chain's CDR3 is CASSDKGGQGLEQYF. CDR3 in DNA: TGTGCCAGCAGCGATAAAGGGGGACAGGGCCTTGAGCAGTACTTC.

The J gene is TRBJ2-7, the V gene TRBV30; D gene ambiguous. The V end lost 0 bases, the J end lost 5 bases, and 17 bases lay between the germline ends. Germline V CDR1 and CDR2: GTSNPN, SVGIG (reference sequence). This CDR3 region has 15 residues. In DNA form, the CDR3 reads TGTGCCTGGAGTGTAATCTCTCACAGTATGAACGAGCAGTACTTC. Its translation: CAWSVISHSMNEQYF.

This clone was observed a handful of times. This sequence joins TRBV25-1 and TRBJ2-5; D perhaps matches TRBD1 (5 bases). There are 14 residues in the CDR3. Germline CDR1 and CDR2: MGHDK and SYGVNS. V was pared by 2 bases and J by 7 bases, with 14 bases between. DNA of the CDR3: TGTGCCAGCAGTGAAGGGGCGTATGGTGGGACCCAGTACTTC. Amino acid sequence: CASSEGAYGGTQYF.

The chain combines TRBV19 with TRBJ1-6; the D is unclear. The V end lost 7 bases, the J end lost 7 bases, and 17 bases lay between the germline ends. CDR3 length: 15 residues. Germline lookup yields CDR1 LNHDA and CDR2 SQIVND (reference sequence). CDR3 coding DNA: TGTGCCAGTACCGGGGAGGGTTTGGCCAATTCACCCCTCCACTTT. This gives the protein CASTGEGLANSPLHF. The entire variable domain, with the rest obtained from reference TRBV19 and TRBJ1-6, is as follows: DGGITQSPKYLFRKEGQNVTLSCEQNLNHDAMYWYRQDPGQGLRLIYYSQIVNDFQKGDIAEGYSVSREKKESFPLTVTSAQKNPTAFYLCASTGEGLANSPLHFGNGTRLTVT.

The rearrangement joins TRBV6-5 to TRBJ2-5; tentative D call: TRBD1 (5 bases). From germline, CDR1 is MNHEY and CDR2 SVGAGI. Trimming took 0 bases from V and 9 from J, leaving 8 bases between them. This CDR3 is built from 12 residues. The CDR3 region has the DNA TGTGCCAGCAGTTACTCGAAAGGGGCCCAGTACTTC. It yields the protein CASSYSKGAQYF.

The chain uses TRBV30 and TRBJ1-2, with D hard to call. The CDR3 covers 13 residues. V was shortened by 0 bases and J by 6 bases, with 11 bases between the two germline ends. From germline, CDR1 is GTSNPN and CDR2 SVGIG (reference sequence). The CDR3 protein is CAWSVVAVDGYTF. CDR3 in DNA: TGTGCCTGGAGTGTGGTGGCGGTTGATGGCTACACCTTC. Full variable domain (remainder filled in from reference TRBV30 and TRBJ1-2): SQTIHQWPATLVQPVGSPLSLECTVEGTSNPNLYWYRQAAGRGLQLLFYSVGIGQISSEVPQNLSASRPQDRQFILSSKKLLLSDSGFYLCAWSVVAVDGYTFGSGTRLTVV.

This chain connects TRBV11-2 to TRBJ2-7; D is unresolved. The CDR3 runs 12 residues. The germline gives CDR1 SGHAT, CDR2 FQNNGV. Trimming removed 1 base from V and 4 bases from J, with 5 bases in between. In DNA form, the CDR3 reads TGTGCCAGCAGCTTAGGGTTTTACGAGCAGTACTTC. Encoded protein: CASSLGFYEQYF. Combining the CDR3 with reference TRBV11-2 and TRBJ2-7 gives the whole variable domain EAGVAQSPRYKIIEKRQSVAFWCNPISGHATLYWYQQILGQGPKLLIQFQNNGVVDDSQLPKDRFSAERLKGVDSTLKIQPAKLEDSAVYLCASSLGFYEQYFGPGTRLTVT.

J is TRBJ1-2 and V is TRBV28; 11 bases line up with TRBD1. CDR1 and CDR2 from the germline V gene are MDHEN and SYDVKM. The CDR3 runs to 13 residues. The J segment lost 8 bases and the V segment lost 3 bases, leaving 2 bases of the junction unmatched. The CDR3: CASSLGQGGGYTF. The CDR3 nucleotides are TGTGCCAGCAGTTTGGGACAGGGGGGCGGCTACACCTTC.

The CDR3 bases are TGTGCCAGCACCAGGACAACAGAGAGCTACGAGCAGTACTTC. Its protein product is CASTRTTESYEQYF. V usage is TRBV16 and J usage is TRBJ2-7, with D perhaps matching TRBD1 (5 bases). Germline CDR1 reads KGHSY; CDR2 reads FQNENV. CDR3 length: 14 amino acids. Deletions cut 7 bases from V and 3 bases from J, with 16 bases between.

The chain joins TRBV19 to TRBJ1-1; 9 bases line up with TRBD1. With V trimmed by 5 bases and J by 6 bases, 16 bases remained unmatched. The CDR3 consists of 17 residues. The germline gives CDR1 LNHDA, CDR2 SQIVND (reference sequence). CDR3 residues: CASSPTTGGAVVSEAFF. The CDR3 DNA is TGTGCCAGTAGTCCCACCACAGGGGGCGCCGTGGTCTCTGAAGCTTTCTTT.

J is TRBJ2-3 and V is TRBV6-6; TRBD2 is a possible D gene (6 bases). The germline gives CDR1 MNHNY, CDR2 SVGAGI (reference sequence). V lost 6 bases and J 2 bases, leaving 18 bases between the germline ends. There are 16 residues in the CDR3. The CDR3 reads CASSPRDFAYTDTQYF. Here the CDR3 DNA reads TGTGCCAGCAGCCCCCGGGACTTCGCTTACACAGATACGCAGTATTTT.

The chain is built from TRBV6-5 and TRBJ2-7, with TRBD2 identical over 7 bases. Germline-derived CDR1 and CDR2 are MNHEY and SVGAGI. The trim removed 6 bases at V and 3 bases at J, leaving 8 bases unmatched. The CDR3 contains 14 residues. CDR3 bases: TGTGCCAGCAGACGGGACTACCGAGACTACGAGCAGTACTTC. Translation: CASRRDYRDYEQYF.

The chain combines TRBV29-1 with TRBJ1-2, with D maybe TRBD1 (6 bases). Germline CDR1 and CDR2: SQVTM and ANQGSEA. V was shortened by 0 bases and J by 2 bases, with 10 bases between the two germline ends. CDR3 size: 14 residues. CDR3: CSVEDLDRNYGYTF. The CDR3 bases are TGCAGCGTTGAAGACCTGGACAGAAACTATGGCTACACCTTC.

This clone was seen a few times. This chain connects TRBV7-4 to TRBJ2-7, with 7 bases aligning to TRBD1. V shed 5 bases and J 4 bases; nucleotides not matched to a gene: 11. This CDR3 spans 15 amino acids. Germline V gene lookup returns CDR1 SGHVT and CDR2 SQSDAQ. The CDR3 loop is CASSPVWTGGYEQYF. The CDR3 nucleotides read TGTGCCAGCAGCCCCGTATGGACAGGTGGGTACGAGCAGTACTTC.

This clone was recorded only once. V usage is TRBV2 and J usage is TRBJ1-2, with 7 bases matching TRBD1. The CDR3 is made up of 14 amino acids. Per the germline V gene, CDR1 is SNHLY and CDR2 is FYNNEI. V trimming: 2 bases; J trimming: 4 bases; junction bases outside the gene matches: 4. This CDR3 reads CASSEPGQPYGYTF. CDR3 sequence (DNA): TGTGCCAGCAGTGAACCGGGACAGCCCTATGGCTACACCTTC.

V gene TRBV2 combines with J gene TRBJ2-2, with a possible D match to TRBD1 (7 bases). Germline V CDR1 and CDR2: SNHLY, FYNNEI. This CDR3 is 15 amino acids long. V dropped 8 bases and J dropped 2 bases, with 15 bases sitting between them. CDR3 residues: CASVADRSNTGELFF. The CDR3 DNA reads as TGTGCCAGCGTAGCGGACAGGAGCAACACCGGGGAGCTGTTTTTT.